Listed below are T cell receptor beta chains from one sample, sequenced in a study of blood T cell repertoires in COVID-19. Data came from immunoSEQ multiplex PCR; TCRdb stores just in-frame clones and leaves some out. The table records some 140,000 clones, roughly 80% of them present only once. The sample taken for sequencing was peripheral blood. The receptors shown here come from a woman aged 55-70 years with COVID-19, enrolled during active disease. The CDR3 runs from the conserved cysteine through the conserved F or W. A D gene is named only where the DNA matches it firmly. Size tells how often a clone was seen (once, few, many) or the class of an expanded clone, and some rows leave it out.

v_gene,j_gene,abundance,d_gene,len,CDR3nt,CDR3aa
TRBV4-1,TRBJ1-3,once,-,16,TGCGCCAGCAGCCAAGATCCGGGTCCCTCTGGAAACACCATATATTTT,CASSQDPGPSGNTIYF
TRBV3-1/TRBV3-2,TRBJ1-6,-,-,14,TGTGCCAGCAGCCAGGGCCAGAATAATTCACCCCTCCACTTT,CASSQGQNNSPLHF
TRBV29-1,TRBJ1-1,-,-,11,TGCAGCGTTTGGCAGACAGGACGCGCTTTCTTT,CSVWQTGRAFF
TRBV27,TRBJ1-2,-,-,13,TGTGCCAGCAGTCTGCGGGAGGCGTATGGCTACACCTTC,CASSLREAYGYTF
TRBV3-1/TRBV3-2,TRBJ1-1,-,TRBD1,15,TGTGCCAGCAGCCCCTGGACAGGGGAAGGTACTGAAGCTTTCTTT,CASSPWTGEGTEAFF
TRBV30,TRBJ1-5,-,TRBD1,16,TGTGCCTGGAGTGTACCGACAGGGGCGCTGAATCAGCCCCAGCATTTT,CAWSVPTGALNQPQHF
TRBV2,TRBJ1-5,-,TRBD1,19,TGTGCCAGCAGTGTTCCGGGACAGACAGGATCTTATAGCAATCAGCCCCAGCATTTT,CASSVPGQTGSYSNQPQHF
TRBV10-3,TRBJ1-1,-,-,12,TGTGCCATCAGAGCAGGCAGGCCTGAAGCTTTCTTT,CAIRAGRPEAFF
TRBV29-1,TRBJ2-7,-,TRBD1,13,TGCAGCGCTGAGGACAGGGACTCCTACGAGCAGTACTTC,CSAEDRDSYEQYF
TRBV6-1,TRBJ1-6,-,-,16,TGTGCCAGCAGTGAAGCGCGGGGGTCTGGATTTCCACCCCTCCACTTT,CASSEARGSGFPPLHF
TRBV5-1,TRBJ1-2,-,TRBD1,14,TGCGCCAGCAGCTCCGGGACAGGGCACTATGGCTACACCTTC,CASSSGTGHYGYTF
TRBV21-1,TRBJ1-4,-,-,19,TGTGCCAGCAGCAAATCGAGACAGGGGGGCCCTCCAACTAATGAAAAACTGTTTTTT,CASSKSRQGGPPTNEKLFF
TRBV7-9,TRBJ1-2,-,-,15,TGTGCCAGCACCCTAGAGGGGGGGCTGGTCTATGGCTACACCTTC,CASTLEGGLVYGYTF
TRBV4-1,TRBJ1-1,-,-,16,TGCGCCAGCAGCCCGCCAATTTTTACAGGGAATACTGAAGCTTTCTTT,CASSPPIFTGNTEAFF
TRBV10-3,TRBJ1-5,once,-,15,TGTGCCATCAGTGATCAGGGATATAGCAATCAGCCCCAGCATTTT,CAISDQGYSNQPQHF
TRBV19,TRBJ1-2,-,-,14,TGTGCCAGTAGTATGGAGAGACTCCACTATGGCTACACCTTC,CASSMERLHYGYTF
TRBV9,TRBJ2-5,-,TRBD2,16,TGTGCCAGCAGCGTAGGGCCAGCGGGGGGGCCGGAGACCCAGTACTTC,CASSVGPAGGPETQYF
TRBV7-9,TRBJ1-4,few,TRBD1,16,TGTGCCAGCAGCTTGCGAGACAGGGATTATAATGAAAAACTGTTTTTT,CASSLRDRDYNEKLFF
TRBV5-4,TRBJ1-2,-,-,11,TGTGCCAGACAGGGACGTGTAGGCTACACCTTC,CARQGRVGYTF
TRBV14,TRBJ1-1,-,-,13,TGTGCCAGCAGACGGACACTGAACACTGAAGCTTTCTTT,CASRRTLNTEAFF